This T cell receptor beta chain was recovered during a study of yellow fever vaccine responses in identical twins. MiXCR, run by TCRdb on the RT-PCR reads, gives a single entry per CDR3 protein. The sample consists of 6,000 to 9,000 distinct CDR3 sequences, roughly 86% of them appearing once. This CDR3 has 16 residues. The V gene's germline CDR1 is ENHRY and CDR2 SYGVKD. The V gene lost 0 bases and the J gene lost 0 bases, with 8 bases spanning the gap. Overall study findings and caveats: Reportedly, the T cell response mounted by twins to vaccine seemed partly convergent, partly personalized.

As regards this clonotype: Its antigen remains unknown.

The source of this sequence is a woman between 18 and 29 years old who received the yellow fever vaccine. The sample was T cells from blood (PBMCs), unsorted or a sorted subset (not recorded which), taken before or after yellow fever vaccination (not recorded which). This chain links TRBV10-3 with TRBJ1-4; D gene ambiguous. The CDR3 DNA reads TGTGCCATCAGTGAGTCTCTAGATACAACTAATGAAAAACTGTTTTTT. It translates to CAISESLDTTNEKLFF.